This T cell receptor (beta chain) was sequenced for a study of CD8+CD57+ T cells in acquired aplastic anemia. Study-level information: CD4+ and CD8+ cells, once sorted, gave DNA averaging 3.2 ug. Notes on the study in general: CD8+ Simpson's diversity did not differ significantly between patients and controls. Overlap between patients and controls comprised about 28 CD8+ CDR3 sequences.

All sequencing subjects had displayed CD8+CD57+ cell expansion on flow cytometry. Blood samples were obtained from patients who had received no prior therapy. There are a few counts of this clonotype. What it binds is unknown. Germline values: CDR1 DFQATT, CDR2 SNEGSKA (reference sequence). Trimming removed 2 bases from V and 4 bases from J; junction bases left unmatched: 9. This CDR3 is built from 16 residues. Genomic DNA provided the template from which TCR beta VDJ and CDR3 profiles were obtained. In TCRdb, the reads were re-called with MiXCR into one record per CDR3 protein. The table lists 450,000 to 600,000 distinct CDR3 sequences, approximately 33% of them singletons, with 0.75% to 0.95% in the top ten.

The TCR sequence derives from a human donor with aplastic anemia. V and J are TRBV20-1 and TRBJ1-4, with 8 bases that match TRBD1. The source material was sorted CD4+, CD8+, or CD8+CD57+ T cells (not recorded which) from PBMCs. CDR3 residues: CSARRAGQVYNEKLFF. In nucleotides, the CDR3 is TGCAGTGCTAGAAGGGCGGGACAGGTCTATAATGAAAAACTGTTTTTT.